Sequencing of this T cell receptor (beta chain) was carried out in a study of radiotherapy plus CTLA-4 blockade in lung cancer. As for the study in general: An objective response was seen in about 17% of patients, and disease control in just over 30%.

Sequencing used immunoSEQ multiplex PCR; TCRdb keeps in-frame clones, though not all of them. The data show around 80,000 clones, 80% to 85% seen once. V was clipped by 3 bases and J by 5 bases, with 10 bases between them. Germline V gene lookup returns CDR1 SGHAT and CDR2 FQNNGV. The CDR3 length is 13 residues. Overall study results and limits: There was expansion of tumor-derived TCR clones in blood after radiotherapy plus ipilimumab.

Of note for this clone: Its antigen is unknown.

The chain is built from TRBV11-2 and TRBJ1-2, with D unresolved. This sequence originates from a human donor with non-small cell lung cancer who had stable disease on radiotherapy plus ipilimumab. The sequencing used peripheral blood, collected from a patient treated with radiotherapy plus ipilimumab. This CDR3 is CASSLEGPYGYTF. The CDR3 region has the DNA TGTGCCAGCAGCTTGGAAGGCCCTTATGGCTACACCTTC.